The next 24 T cell receptor beta chains were all read from a single sample in a study of T-cell reconstitution after alpha-beta-depleted transplantation in children. During its preparation, the TCRbeta library received unique molecular identifiers. TCRdb used MiXCR to reprocess the PCR reads, holding one entry per CDR3 protein. The repertoire includes 640,000 or so distinct CDR3 sequences, around 16% of them detected once, and around 0.96% sits in the top ten. This specimen consisted of PBMCs from the stem cell graft donor, obtained from the stem cell graft. Receptor source: a human donor who donated a stem cell graft to a child with acute myeloid leukemia.

This clonotype was seen a handful of times. This rearrangement joins TRBV7-9 to TRBJ2-2; D remains ambiguous. The V end was cut by 6 bases, the J end by 0 bases, with 11 bases between. The CDR3 sequence is 15 residues long. Germline CDR1 is SEHNR and CDR2 is FQNEAQ (reference sequence). The CDR3 region is CASSSRRANTGELFF. In nucleotides, the CDR3 is TGTGCCAGCAGTTCACGTCGGGCGAACACCGGGGAGCTGTTTTTT.

This clonotype was seen repeatedly, ten times or more. The chain has TRBV12-3 or TRBV12-4 and TRBJ2-1, with D possibly being TRBD2 (6 bases). This CDR3 is 14 amino acids long. Deletions cut 7 bases from V and 8 bases from J, with 18 bases between. CDR3 nucleotide sequence: TGTGCCAGCAAACCGGGACTTACCGGCGATGAGCAGTTCTTC. Amino acids: CASKPGLTGDEQFF.

This clonotype was found many times. The rearrangement links TRBV7-6 to TRBJ1-2; tentative D call: TRBD1 (5 bases). This CDR3 region has 13 residues. Per the germline V gene, CDR1 is SGHVS and CDR2 is FNYEAQ. V lost 5 bases and J 7 bases, leaving 14 bases between the germline ends. CDR3: CASSEGPGGGYTF. CDR3 DNA: TGTGCCAGCAGCGAAGGGCCTGGGGGTGGCTACACCTTC.

In its sample, this clonotype was seen a few times. The V and J genes are TRBV7-3 and TRBJ2-6, with D unresolved. Germline CDR1 and CDR2: SGHTA and FQGTGA. The CDR3 covers 16 residues. V dropped 1 base and J dropped 0 bases, with 7 bases sitting between them. The CDR3 region has the DNA TGTGCCAGCAGCTTAAAGTCTGGCTCTGGGGCCAACGTCCTGACTTTC. Translation gives CASSLKSGSGANVLTF.

Ten or more counts support this clonotype. The V gene is TRBV20-1, the J gene TRBJ1-1; 7 bases are shared with TRBD1. CDR3 length: 11 residues. Per germline, CDR1 DFQATT and CDR2 SNEGSKA (reference sequence). V lost 4 bases, J lost 10 bases, and 6 bases stayed unmatched. CDR3 amino acids: CSAMAGGRAFF. The DNA for the CDR3 is TGCAGTGCTATGGCAGGGGGTAGAGCTTTCTTT.

Of note for this clonotype: This may be a read error: a much more frequent sequence differs by one nucleotide. V gene TRBV20-1 combines with J gene TRBJ2-5; 11 nucleotides match TRBD2. This CDR3 is 14 amino acids long. The germline V gene encodes CDR1 DFQATT and CDR2 SNEGSKA (reference sequence). CDR3 sequence (DNA): TGCTGTGCTGGACTAGCGGGCCTACAAGAGACCCAGTACTTC. It translates to CCAGLAGLQETQYF.

The chain combines TRBV27 with TRBJ2-7; no clear D gene. In germline, CDR1 is MNHEY, CDR2 SMNVEV (reference sequence). The CDR3 spans 14 residues. V dropped 0 bases and J dropped 3 bases, with 9 bases sitting between them. In DNA form, the CDR3 reads TGTGCCAGCAGTTTATCCGGACCGAGCTACGAGCAGTACGTC. Protein sequence: CASSLSGPSYEQYV.

The V call is TRBV5-5, the J call TRBJ1-2; possible D gene TRBD1, 5 bases. Per germline, CDR1 SGHKS and CDR2 YYEKEE (reference sequence). This CDR3 has 15 residues. V lost 1 base to trimming and J lost 7 bases, with 17 bases between them. The chain's CDR3 is CASSLWRPGNGGYTF. In DNA form, the CDR3 reads TGTGCCAGCAGCTTGTGGAGGCCAGGGAATGGTGGCTACACCTTC.

This clonotype was seen at least ten times. The chain carries TRBV6-1 and TRBJ2-3; tentative D call: TRBD2 (6 bases). Germline V gives CDR1 MNHNS, CDR2 SASEGT. The CDR3 sequence is 15 residues long. Trimming removed 2 bases from V and 1 base from J, with 10 bases in between. The CDR3 DNA follows: TGTGCCAGCAGTGAAAAGCGGGTCGGCACAGATACGCAGTATTTT. Translating it yields CASSEKRVGTDTQYF.

The rearrangement joins TRBV12-3 or TRBV12-4 to TRBJ1-5, with 7 bases matching TRBD1. The CDR3 extends over 13 amino acids. J was trimmed by 7 bases and V by 11 bases; bases with no gene match: 11. Here the CDR3 DNA reads TGTGCCGGTTCGACAGGGTTCACCCAGCCCCAGCATTTT. Translating it yields CAGSTGFTQPQHF.

The CDR3 DNA is TGTGCCAGCAGCCCCCACAGGAACACCGGGGAGCTGTTTTTT. The encoded protein is CASSPHRNTGELFF. The chain combines TRBV7-3 with TRBJ2-2; D uncertain. The CDR3 is made up of 14 amino acids. V lost 5 bases, J lost 1 base, and 8 bases lay in between. Germline values: CDR1 SGHTA, CDR2 FQGTGA.

At least ten counts were recorded for this clonotype. CDR3 in amino acids: CASSSQTPSNQPQHF. The CDR3 coding sequence is TGTGCCAGCAGTTCCCAGACGCCTAGCAATCAGCCCCAGCATTTT. The V and J genes are TRBV12-3 or TRBV12-4 and TRBJ1-5, with D hard to call. Trimming removed 4 bases at V and 0 bases at J, with 10 bases between. The CDR3 loop spans 15 amino acids.

This clonotype was counted only a few times. This rearrangement joins TRBV7-6 to TRBJ2-2; perhaps TRBD1 as D (6 bases). The CDR3 covers 13 residues. V lost 7 bases to trimming and J lost 6 bases, with 12 bases between them. Per germline, CDR1 SGHVS and CDR2 FNYEAQ. Written as DNA, the CDR3 is TGTGCCAGCATCGAACAGGGAGCCGGGGAGCTGTTTTTT. Protein product: CASIEQGAGELFF.

This clonotype occurred many times. For the CDR3, the DNA is TGTGCCATCAGTGAGTCCTTCGGCACGGCGAACACTGAAGCTTTCTTT. It codes for CAISESFGTANTEAFF. The chain links TRBV10-3 to TRBJ1-1, with D unclear. The CDR3 sequence is 16 residues long. The ends were cut back, 0 bases at V and 1 base at J, with 12 bases in the middle. CDR1 is ENHRY and CDR2 is SYGVKD in the germline V gene.

This clonotype was counted at least ten times. The rearrangement uses TRBV12-3 or TRBV12-4 and TRBJ1-1; 7 bases agree with TRBD1. The J segment lost 0 bases and the V segment lost 4 bases, leaving 5 bases of the junction unmatched. The CDR3 is made up of 15 amino acids. The CDR3: CASSSRGQMNTEAFF. The DNA for the CDR3 is TGTGCCAGCAGTTCGAGGGGACAGATGAACACTGAAGCTTTCTTT.

The sample holds a few counts of this clonotype. This chain joins TRBV6-5 and TRBJ2-7, with 8 nucleotides matching TRBD1. The ends lost 2 bases at V and 2 bases at J; junction bases unmatched: 5. The germline CDR1 and CDR2 sequences are MNHEY and SVGAGI. This CDR3 region has 15 residues. CDR3 region: CASSYADRGPYEQYV. The CDR3 nucleotides are TGTGCCAGCAGTTACGCCGACAGGGGACCCTACGAGCAGTACGTC.

This clonotype was seen a few times. The V gene is TRBV7-6, the J gene TRBJ2-1; D possibly corresponds to TRBD2 (5 bases). Germline V gives CDR1 SGHVS, CDR2 FNYEAQ. V was cut by 5 bases and J by 0 bases, with 14 bases left in between. The CDR3 spans 16 residues. As DNA, the CDR3 is TGTGCCAGCAGCCCTTTGGCGGGCCACTCCTACAATGAGCAGTTCTTC. As protein: CASSPLAGHSYNEQFF.

This clonotype was counted many times. This chain uses TRBV7-2 with TRBJ1-3, with 9 bases fitting TRBD1. Trimming at V came to 4 bases and at J to 0 bases, leaving 7 bases not matched to a gene. Germline V gene data show CDR1 as SGHTA and CDR2 as FQGNSA. This CDR3 is 17 amino acids long. The CDR3 is CASSWGTGFSSGNTIYF. CDR3 bases: TGTGCCAGCAGCTGGGGGACAGGGTTTAGCTCTGGAAACACCATATATTTT.

This clonotype appeared many times. V is TRBV29-1 and J is TRBJ2-1, with 14 positions matching TRBD2. CDR1 and CDR2 from the germline V gene are SQVTM and ANQGSEA. V lost 7 bases to trimming and J lost 8 bases; unmatched junction nucleotides: 4. The CDR3 loop spans 13 amino acids. The DNA for the CDR3 is TGCAGCGCGCGACTAGCGGGGGGGTATGAGCAGTTCTTC. Its protein is CSARLAGGYEQFF.

The sample holds a few counts of this clonotype. This chain uses TRBV18 with TRBJ2-3; a weak D match, TRBD1 (5 bases). Trimming left V 0 bases short and J 1 base short, with 8 bases between. Per the germline V gene, CDR1 is KGHSH and CDR2 is LQKENI. CDR3 length: 15 amino acids. The CDR3 protein is CASSPPDSRTDTQYF. CDR3 DNA sequence: TGTGCCAGCTCACCACCTGACAGTCGCACAGATACGCAGTATTTT.

This clonotype has only a few counts. This chain uses TRBV20-1 with TRBJ2-3; possibly TRBD2 for D (5 bases). This CDR3 has 12 amino acids. With 8 bases removed from V and 5 bases from J, the gap between germline ends came to 14 bases. The germline gives CDR1 DFQATT, CDR2 SNEGSKA (reference sequence). The CDR3 spells CSKADGRDTQYF. The CDR3 DNA is TGCAGTAAAGCGGACGGTCGAGATACGCAGTATTTT.

V is TRBV25-1 and J is TRBJ2-1; 9 bases fit TRBD2. CDR3 size: 18 residues. Germline lookup yields CDR1 MGHDK and CDR2 SYGVNS. With 0 bases clipped from V and 6 bases from J, the junction kept 12 bases outside the gene matches. CDR3 DNA sequence: TGTGCCAGCAGTGAATATCTCCCGGTAGCGGGGGCCTTCAATGAGCAGTTCTTC. This encodes CASSEYLPVAGAFNEQFF. The variable domain in full, with the rest retrieved from reference TRBV25-1 and TRBJ2-1, is EADIYQTPRYLVIGTGKKITLECSQTMGHDKMYWYQQDPGMELHLIHYSYGVNSTEKGDLSSESTVSRIRTEHFPLTLESARPSHTSQYLCASSEYLPVAGAFNEQFFGPGTRLTVL.

This clonotype was found a few times. The rearrangement joins TRBV27 to TRBJ1-5; D unresolved. Germline CDR1 is MNHEY and CDR2 is SMNVEV (reference sequence). This CDR3 spans 16 amino acids. The ends were cut back, 7 bases at V and 0 bases at J, with 16 bases in the middle. Written as DNA, the CDR3 is TGTGCCAGCATGTCCGAAGCCAGACTTAGCAATCAGCCCCAGCATTTT. This sequence encodes CASMSEARLSNQPQHF.

This chain links TRBV15 with TRBJ2-1, with 9 bases matching TRBD1. This CDR3 spans 17 amino acids. In germline, CDR1 is LNHNV, CDR2 YYDKDF (reference sequence). The ends lost 0 bases at V and 5 bases at J; junction bases unmatched: 8. The CDR3: CATSRDSRTGANNEQFF. CDR3 in DNA: TGTGCCACCAGCAGAGATTCCAGGACAGGGGCGAACAATGAGCAGTTCTTC.